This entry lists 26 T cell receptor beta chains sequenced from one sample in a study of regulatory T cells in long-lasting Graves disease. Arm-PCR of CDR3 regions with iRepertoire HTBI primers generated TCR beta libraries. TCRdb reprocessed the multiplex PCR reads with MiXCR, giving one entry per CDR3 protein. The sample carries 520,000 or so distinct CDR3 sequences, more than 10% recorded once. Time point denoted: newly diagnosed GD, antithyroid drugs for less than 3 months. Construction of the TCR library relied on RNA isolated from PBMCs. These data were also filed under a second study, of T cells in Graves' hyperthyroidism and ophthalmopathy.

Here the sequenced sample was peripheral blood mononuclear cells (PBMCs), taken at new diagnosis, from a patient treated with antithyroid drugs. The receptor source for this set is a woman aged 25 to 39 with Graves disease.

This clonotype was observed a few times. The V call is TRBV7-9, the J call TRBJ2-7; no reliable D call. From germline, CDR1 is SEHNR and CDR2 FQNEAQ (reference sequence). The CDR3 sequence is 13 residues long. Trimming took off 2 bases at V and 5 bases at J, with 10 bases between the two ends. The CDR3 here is CASSLTGVNEQYF. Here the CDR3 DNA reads TGTGCCAGCAGCTTAACTGGGGTTAACGAGCAGTACTTC.

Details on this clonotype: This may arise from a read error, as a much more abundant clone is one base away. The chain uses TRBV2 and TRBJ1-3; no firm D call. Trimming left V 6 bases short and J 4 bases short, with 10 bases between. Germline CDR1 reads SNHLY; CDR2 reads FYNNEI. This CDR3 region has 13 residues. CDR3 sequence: CASSVALGNTIYF. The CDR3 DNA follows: TGTGCCAGCAGCGTCGCTCTAGGAAACACCATATATTTT.

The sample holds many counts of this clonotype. The DNA for the CDR3 is TGTGCCAGCAGTGAAGTAGGGGGCGCGGTCTCCTACGAGCAGTACTTC. Residues: CASSEVGGAVSYEQYF. This chain links TRBV2 with TRBJ2-7, with 7 nucleotides matching TRBD1. The CDR3 runs to 16 residues. CDR1 is SNHLY and CDR2 is FYNNEI in the germline V gene. The J segment lost 0 bases and the V segment lost 1 base, leaving 6 bases of the junction unmatched.

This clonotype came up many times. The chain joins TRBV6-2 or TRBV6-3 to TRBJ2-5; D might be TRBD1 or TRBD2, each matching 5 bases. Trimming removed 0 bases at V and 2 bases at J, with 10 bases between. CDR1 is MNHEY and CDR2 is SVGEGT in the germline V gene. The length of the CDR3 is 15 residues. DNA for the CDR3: TGTGCCAGCAGTTACTCGGGACGGAGACAAGAGACCCAGTACTTC. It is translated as CASSYSGRRQETQYF.

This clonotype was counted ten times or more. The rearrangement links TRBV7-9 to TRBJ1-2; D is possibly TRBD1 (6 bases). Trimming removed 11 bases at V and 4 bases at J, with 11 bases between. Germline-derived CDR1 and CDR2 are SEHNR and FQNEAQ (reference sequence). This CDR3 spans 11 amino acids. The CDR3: CAAGEVYGYTF. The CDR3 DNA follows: TGTGCCGCAGGGGAGGTCTATGGCTACACCTTC.

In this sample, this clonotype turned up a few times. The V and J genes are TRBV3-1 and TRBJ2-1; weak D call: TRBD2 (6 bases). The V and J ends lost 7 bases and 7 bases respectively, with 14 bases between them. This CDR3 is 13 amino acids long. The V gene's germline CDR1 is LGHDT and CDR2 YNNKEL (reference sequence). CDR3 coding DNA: TGTGCCAGCACTTACCGGGGGATAAATGAGCAGTTCTTC. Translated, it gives CASTYRGINEQFF.

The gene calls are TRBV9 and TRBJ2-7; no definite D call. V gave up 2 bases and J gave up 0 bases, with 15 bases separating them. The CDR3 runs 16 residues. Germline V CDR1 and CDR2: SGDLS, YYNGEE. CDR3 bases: TGTGCCAGCAGCGTGGCAGAGACGGGCAGCTCCTACGAGCAGTACTTC. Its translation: CASSVAETGSSYEQYF.

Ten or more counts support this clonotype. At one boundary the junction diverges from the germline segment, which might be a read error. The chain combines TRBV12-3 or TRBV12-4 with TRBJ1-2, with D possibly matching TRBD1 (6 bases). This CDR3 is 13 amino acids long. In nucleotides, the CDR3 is TGTGCCAGCGGGATAAACGAGAGGGGGTCGGACGCCTTC. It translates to CASGINERGSDAF.

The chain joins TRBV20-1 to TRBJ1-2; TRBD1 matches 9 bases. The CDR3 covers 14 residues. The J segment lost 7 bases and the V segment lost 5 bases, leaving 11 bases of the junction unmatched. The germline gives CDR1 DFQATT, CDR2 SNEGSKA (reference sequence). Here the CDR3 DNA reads TGCAGTGCTTATAACCGGGACAGGGTGCGTGGCTACACCTTC. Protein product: CSAYNRDRVRGYTF.

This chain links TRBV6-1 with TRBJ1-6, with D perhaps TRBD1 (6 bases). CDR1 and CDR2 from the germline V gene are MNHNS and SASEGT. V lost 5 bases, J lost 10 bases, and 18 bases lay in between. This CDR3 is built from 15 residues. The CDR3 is CASSSLQGRGSPLHF. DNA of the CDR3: TGTGCCAGCAGTAGCCTGCAGGGGAGAGGGTCACCCCTCCACTTT.

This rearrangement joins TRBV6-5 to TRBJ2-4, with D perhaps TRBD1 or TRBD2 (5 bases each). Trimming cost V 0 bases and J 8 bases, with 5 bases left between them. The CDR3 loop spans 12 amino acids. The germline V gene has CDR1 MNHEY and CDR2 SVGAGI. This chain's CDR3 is CASSYSGDIQYF. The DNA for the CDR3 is TGTGCCAGCAGTTACTCGGGGGACATTCAGTACTTC.

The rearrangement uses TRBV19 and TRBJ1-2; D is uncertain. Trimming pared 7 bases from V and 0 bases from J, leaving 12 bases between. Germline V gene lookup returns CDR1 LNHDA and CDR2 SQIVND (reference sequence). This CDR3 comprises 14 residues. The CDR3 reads CASKKGNPNYGYTF. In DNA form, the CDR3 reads TGTGCCAGTAAGAAGGGCAATCCTAACTATGGCTACACCTTC.

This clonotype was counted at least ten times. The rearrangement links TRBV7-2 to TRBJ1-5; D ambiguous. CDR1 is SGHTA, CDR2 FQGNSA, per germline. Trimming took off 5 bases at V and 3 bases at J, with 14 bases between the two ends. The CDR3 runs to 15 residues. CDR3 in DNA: TGTGCCAGCAGCCCCGTCGGTTTGGCCAATCAGCCCCAGCATTTT. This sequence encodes CASSPVGLANQPQHF.

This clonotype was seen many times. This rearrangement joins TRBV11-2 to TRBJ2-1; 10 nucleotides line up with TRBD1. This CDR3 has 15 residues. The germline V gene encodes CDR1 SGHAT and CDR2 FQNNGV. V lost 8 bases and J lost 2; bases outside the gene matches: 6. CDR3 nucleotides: TGTGCCAGCCGACTGGACAGGGGGGCCTACAATGAGCAGTTCTTC. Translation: CASRLDRGAYNEQFF. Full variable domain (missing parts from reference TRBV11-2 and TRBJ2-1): EAGVAQSPRYKIIEKRQSVAFWCNPISGHATLYWYQQILGQGPKLLIQFQNNGVVDDSQLPKDRFSAERLKGVDSTLKIQPAKLEDSAVYLCASRLDRGAYNEQFFGPGTRLTVL.

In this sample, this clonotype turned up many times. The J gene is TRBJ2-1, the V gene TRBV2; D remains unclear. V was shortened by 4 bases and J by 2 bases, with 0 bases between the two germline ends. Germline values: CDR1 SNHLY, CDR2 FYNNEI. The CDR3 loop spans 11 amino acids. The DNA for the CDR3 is TGTGCCAGCAGTGCCTACAATGAGCAGTTCTTC. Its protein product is CASSAYNEQFF.

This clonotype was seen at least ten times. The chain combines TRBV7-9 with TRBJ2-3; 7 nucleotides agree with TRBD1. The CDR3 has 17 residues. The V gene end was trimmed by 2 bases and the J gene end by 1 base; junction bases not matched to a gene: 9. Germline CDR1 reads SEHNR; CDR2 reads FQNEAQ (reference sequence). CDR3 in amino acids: CASSLIGTAPGTDTQYF. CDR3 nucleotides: TGTGCCAGCAGCTTAATTGGGACAGCCCCAGGCACAGATACGCAGTATTTT.

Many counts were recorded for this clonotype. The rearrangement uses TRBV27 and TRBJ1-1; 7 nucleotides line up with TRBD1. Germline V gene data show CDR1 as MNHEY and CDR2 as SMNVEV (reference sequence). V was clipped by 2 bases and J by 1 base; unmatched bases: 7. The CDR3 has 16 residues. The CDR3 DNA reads TGTGCCAGCAGTTTACGAGGGACAGCAAAGAACACTGAAGCTTTCTTT. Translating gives CASSLRGTAKNTEAFF.

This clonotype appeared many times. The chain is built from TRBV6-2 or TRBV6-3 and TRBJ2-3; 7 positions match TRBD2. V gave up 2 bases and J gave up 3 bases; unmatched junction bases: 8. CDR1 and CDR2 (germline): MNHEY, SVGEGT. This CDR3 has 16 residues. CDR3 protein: CASSYTGGSRTDTQYF. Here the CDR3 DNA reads TGTGCCAGCAGTTACACTGGCGGGAGTCGGACAGATACGCAGTATTTT.

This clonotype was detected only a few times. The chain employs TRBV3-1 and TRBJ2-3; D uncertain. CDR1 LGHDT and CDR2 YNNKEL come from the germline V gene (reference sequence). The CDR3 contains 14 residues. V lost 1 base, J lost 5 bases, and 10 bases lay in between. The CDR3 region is CASSQARPVDTQYF. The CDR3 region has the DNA TGTGCCAGCAGCCAAGCGAGGCCGGTAGATACGCAGTATTTT.

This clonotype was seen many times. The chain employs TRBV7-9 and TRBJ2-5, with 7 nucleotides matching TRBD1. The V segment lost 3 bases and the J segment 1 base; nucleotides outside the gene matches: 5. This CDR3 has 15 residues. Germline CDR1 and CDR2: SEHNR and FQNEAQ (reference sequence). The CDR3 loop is CASSLAGTAQETQYF. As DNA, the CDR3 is TGTGCCAGCAGCTTGGCCGGGACAGCCCAAGAGACCCAGTACTTC. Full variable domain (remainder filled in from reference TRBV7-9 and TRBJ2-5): DTGVSQNPRHKITKRGQNVTFRCDPISEHNRLYWYRQTLGQGPEFLTYFQNEAQLEKSRLLSDRFSAERPKGSFSTLEIQRTEQGDSAMYLCASSLAGTAQETQYFGPGTRLLVL.

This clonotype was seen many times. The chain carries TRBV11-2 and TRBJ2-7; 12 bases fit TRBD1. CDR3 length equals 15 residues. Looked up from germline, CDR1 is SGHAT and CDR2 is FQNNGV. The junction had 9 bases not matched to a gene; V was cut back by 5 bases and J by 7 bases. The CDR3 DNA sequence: TGTGCCAGCAGCGCAAGACCGGGACAGGGGGCAGAGCAGTACTTC. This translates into CASSARPGQGAEQYF.

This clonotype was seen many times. The CDR3 is CASSRSGIGLLYEQYF. CDR3 in DNA: TGTGCCAGCAGCAGAAGCGGGATAGGACTTTTGTACGAGCAGTACTTC. This chain links TRBV11-2 with TRBJ2-7; 7 bases agree with TRBD2. Trimming at V came to 5 bases and at J to 4 bases, leaving 14 bases not matched to a gene. Germline CDR1 SGHAT, CDR2 FQNNGV. The CDR3 covers 16 residues.

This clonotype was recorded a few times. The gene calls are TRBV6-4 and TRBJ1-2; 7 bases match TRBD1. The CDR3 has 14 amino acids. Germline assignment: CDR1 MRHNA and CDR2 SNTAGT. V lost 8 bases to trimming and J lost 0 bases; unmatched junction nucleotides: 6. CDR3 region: CASLRTGSNYGYTF. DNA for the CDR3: TGTGCCAGCCTGCGGACAGGCTCTAACTATGGCTACACCTTC.

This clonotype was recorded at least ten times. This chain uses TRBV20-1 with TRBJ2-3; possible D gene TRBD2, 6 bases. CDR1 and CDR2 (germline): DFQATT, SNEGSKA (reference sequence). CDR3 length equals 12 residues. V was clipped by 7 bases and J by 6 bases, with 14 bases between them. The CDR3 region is CSGLGSSDTQYF. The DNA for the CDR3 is TGCAGTGGACTAGGTTCCTCCGATACGCAGTATTTT.

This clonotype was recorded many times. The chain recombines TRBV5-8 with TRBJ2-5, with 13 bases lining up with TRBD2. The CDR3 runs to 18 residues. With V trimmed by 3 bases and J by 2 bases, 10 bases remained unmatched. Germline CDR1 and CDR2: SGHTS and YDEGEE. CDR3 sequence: CASSYPPGTSGAQETQYF. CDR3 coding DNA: TGTGCCAGCAGCTACCCCCCGGGGACTAGCGGGGCACAAGAGACCCAGTACTTC.

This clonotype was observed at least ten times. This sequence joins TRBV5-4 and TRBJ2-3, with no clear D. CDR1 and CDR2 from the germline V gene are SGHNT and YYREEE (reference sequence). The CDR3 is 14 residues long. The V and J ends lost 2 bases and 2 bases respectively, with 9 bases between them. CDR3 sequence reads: CASSFRSLTDTQYF. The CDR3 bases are TGTGCCAGCAGCTTTAGGAGCCTCACAGATACGCAGTATTTT.